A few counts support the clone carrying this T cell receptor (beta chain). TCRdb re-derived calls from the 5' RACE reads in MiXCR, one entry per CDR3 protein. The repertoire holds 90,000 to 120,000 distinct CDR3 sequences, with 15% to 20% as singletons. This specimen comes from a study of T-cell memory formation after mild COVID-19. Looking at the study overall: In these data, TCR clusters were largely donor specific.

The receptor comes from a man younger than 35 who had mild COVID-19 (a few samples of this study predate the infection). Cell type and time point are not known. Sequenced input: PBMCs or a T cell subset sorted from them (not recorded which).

The CDR3 DNA is TGTGCCAGCAGCCCCGGACAGATGGAGACCCAGTACTTC. As protein: CASSPGQMETQYF. V is TRBV12-3 or TRBV12-4 and J is TRBJ2-5; TRBD1 might be the D (6 bases). Trimming took off 6 bases at V and 5 bases at J, with 13 bases between the two ends. The CDR3 is 13 residues long.